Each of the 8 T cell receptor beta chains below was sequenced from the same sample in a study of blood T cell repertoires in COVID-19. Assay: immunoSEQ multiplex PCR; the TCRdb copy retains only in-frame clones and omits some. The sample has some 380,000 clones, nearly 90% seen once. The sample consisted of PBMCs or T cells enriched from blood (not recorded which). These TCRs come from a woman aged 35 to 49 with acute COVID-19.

The CDR3 region is CASSENSRQETQYF. The CDR3 DNA reads TGTGCCAGCAGTGAAAACTCTAGGCAAGAGACCCAGTACTTC. The chain links TRBV2 to TRBJ2-5, with unresolved D. CDR3 length: 14 amino acids. V was trimmed by 2 bases and J by 2 bases, leaving 9 bases between them. CDR1 SNHLY and CDR2 FYNNEI come from the germline V gene.

The CDR3 spells CASSISRQGHNEQFF. Written as DNA, the CDR3 is TGTGCCAGTAGTATATCGCGACAGGGGCACAATGAGCAGTTCTTC. V usage is TRBV19 and J usage is TRBJ2-1; TRBD1 agrees at 8 bases. Germline CDR1 and CDR2: LNHDA and SQIVND (reference sequence). J was trimmed by 5 bases and V by 2 bases; bases with no gene match: 5. CDR3 length: 15 residues.

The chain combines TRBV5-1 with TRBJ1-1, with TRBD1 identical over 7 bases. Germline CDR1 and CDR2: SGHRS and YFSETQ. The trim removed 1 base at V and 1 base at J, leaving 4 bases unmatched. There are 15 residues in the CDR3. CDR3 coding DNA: TGCGCCAGCAGCTTGACAGGGGACCAGAACACTGAAGCTTTCTTT. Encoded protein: CASSLTGDQNTEAFF.

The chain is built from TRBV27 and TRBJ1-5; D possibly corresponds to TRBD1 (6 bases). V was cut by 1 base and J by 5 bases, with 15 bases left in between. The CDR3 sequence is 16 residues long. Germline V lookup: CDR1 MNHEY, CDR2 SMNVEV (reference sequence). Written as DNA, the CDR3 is TGTGCCAGCAGTTTATTCGTTGGGGGGGCGGATCAGCCCCAGCATTTT. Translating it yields CASSLFVGGADQPQHF.

CDR3 loop: CASSKLGIIPYEQYF. CDR3 DNA sequence: TGTGCCAGCAGCAAGCTAGGCATCATCCCCTACGAGCAGTACTTC. The J gene is TRBJ2-7, the V gene TRBV9; D unclear. V was pared by 4 bases and J by 2 bases, with 16 bases between. The CDR3 contains 15 residues. Germline CDR1 reads SGDLS; CDR2 reads YYNGEE.

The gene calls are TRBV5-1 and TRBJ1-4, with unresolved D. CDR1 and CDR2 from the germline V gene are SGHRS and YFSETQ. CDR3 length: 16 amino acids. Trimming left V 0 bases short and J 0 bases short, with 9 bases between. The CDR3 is CASSLGGVTTNEKLFF. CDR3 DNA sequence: TGCGCCAGCAGCTTGGGAGGAGTGACAACTAATGAAAAACTGTTTTTT.

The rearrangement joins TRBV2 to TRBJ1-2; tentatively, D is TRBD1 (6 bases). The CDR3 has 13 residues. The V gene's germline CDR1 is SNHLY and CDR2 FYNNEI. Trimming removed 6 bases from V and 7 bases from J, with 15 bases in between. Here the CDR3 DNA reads TGTGCCAGCAGCGACCGTCTAGGGGGTGGCTACACCTTC. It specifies CASSDRLGGGYTF.

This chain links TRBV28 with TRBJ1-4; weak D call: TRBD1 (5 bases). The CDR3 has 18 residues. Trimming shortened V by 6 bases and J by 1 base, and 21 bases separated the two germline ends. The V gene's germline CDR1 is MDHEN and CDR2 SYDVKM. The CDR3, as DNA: TGTGCCAGCAGCCCCGGCCCTACGTGGGGGGTAACTAATGAAAAACTGTTTTTT. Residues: CASSPGPTWGVTNEKLFF.